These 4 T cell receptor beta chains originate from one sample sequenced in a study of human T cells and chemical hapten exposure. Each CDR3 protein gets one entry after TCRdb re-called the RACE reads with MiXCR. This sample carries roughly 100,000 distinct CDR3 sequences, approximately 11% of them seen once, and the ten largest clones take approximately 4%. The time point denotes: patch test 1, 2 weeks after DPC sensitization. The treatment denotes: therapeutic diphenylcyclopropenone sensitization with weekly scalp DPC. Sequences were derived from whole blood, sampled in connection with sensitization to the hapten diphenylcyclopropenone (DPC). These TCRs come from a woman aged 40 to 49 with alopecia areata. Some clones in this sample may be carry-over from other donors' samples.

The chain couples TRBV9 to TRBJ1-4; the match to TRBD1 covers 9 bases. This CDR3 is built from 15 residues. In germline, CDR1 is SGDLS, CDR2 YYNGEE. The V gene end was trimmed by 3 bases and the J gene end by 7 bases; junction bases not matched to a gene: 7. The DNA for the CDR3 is TGTGCCAGCAGCGGTGCCGGGACAGGGAGTGAAAAACTGTTTTTT. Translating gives CASSGAGTGSEKLFF. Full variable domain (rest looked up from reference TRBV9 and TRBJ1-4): DSGVTQTPKHLITATGQRVTLRCSPRSGDLSVYWYQQSLDQGLQFLIQYYNGEERAKGNILERFSAQQFPDLHSELNLSSLELGDSALYFCASSGAGTGSEKLFFGSGTQLSVL.

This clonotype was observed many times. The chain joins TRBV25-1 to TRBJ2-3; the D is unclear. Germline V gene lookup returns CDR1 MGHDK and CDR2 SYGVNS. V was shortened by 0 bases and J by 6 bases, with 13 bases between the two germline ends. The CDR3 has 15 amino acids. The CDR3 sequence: CASSEYSASTDTQYF. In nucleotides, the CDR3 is TGTGCCAGCAGTGAATATTCGGCCTCGACGGATACGCAGTATTTT.

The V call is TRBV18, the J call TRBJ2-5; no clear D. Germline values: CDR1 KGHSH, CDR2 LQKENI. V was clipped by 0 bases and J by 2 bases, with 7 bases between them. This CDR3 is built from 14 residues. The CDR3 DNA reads TGTGCCAGCTCACCACCGTCCCTGCAAGAGACCCAGTACTTC. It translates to CASSPPSLQETQYF.

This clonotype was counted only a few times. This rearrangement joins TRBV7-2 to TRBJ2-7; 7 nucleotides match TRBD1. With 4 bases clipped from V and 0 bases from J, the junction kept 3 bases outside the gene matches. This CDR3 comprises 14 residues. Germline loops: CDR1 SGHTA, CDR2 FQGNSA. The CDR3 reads CASSSRDSSYEQYF. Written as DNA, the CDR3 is TGTGCCAGCAGCTCCCGGGACAGCTCCTACGAGCAGTACTTC.